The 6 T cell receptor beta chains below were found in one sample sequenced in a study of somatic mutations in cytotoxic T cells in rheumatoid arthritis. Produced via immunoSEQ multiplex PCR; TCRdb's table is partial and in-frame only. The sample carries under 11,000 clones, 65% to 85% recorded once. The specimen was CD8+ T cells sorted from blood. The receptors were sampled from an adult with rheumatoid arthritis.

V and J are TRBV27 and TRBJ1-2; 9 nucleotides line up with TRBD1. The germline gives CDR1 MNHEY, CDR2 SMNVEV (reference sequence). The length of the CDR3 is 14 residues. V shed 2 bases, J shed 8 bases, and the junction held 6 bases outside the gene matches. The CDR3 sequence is CASSLVGQGGGYTF. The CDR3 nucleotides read TGTGCCAGCAGTTTAGTGGGACAGGGAGGCGGCTACACCTTC.

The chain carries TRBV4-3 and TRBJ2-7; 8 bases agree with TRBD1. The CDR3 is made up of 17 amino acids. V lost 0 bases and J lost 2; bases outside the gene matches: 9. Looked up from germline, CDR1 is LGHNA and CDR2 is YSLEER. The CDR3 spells CASSQDVGQGATYEQYF. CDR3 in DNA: TGCGCCAGCAGCCAAGATGTAGGGCAGGGGGCTACCTACGAGCAGTACTTC.

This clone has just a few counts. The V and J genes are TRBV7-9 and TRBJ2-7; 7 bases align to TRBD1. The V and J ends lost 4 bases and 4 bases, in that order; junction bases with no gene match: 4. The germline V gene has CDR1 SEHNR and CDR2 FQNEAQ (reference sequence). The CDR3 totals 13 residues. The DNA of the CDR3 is TGTGCCAGCAGCTCAAGGGACAGTTACGAGCAGTACTTC. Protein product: CASSSRDSYEQYF.

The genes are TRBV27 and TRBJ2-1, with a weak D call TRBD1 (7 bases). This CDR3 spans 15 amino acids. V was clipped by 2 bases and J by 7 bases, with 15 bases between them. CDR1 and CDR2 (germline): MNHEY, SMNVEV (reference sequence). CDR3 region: CASSLILGGQNEQFF. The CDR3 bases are TGTGCCAGCAGTTTAATTCTGGGGGGACAGAATGAGCAGTTCTTC.

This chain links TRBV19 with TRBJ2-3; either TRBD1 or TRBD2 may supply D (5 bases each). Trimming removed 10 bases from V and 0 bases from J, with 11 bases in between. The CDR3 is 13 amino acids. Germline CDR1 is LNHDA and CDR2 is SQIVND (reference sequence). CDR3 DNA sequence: TGTGCCACAGGGACCATTAGCACAGATACGCAGTATTTT. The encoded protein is CATGTISTDTQYF.

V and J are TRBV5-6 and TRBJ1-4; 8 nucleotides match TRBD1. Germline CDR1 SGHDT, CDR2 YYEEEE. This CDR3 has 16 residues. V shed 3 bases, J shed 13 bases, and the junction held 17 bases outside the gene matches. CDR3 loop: CASSSGAGTGLSGLFF. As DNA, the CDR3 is TGTGCCAGCAGCTCGGGGGCCGGGACAGGCCTCAGCGGACTGTTTTTT.